The present TCR beta chain was sequenced within a study of a mutant IDH1 vaccine in newly diagnosed glioma (dated by TCRdb to the early 2020s). Background for the entire study: The approximately 33 treated patients were roughly 60% male and about 38% female, with a mean age of 40.4 years. Longitudinal TCRB deep sequencing was done for 25 to 30 treated patients, wherever samples were available for exploratory analyses. Prior to enrollment, patients had been given standard therapy consisting of radiotherapy alone, temozolomide alone, or radiochemotherapy with temozolomide, with the combination given to most patients. Six visits were used for peripheral blood collection: V03 (baseline), V05, V07, V10, V12 and V13.

The library was built by means of the immunoSEQ multiplex PCR assay. Rearranged TCR beta chain sequences were amplified using the hsTCRB Kit according to the manufacturer's protocol. TCRB libraries were sequenced on an Illumina MiSeq. On the study's bioinformatics: The proprietary platform of the kit vendor was used for demultiplexing, trimming and gene mapping. TCRdb holds this immuneACCESS table with in-frame rearrangements only. Some clones are missing; in checked studies, unresolved V genes explain under half, and the rest has no known cause. D and trimming come from the DNA, and the V and J calls and clone size come from that table. The table for this sample lists 75,000 to 100,000 clones; over 70% of them were counted only once. The top ten constitute about 5.6% of the sample. This sample's time point label indicates: baseline, week 1 (first vaccination visit). The meaning of the sample's treatment or condition label: pre-vaccination baseline after standard-of-care therapy. The donors had newly diagnosed IDH1-mutant astrocytomas of WHO grade 3 or 4 that showed loss of nuclear ATRX. The samples were drawn from NOA16, a multicentre, single-arm, open-label phase I trial in Germany that tested a mutant IDH1 peptide vaccine in humans for the first time. Blood drawn at visit V03 was used as the baseline sample for immunogenicity testing. Genomic DNA for TCRB sequencing was extracted from EDTA blood using the DNeasy Blood and Tissue Kit.

The germline V gene provides CDR1 MNHNS and CDR2 SASEGT. The CDR3 goes from the cysteine to the phenylalanine over 14 residues. Only the CDR3 DNA stays, 42 bases, in frame from base 1. V loses 1 base of germline sequence and J loses 2 bases, and the interval between the two ends is 8 bases. In regard to this clone: There is no known antigen for this receptor. Per-base qualities were not stored, and no clone one base away is much larger.

Overall study results and their limits: Pseudoprogression appeared unrelated to alterations in the top peripheral T cell clonotypes detected by TCRB sequencing. Immune responses induced by the vaccine were seen in more than 85% of patients across multiple MHC alleles. PBMC samples for TCRB deep sequencing were selected based on availability. The authors stated that sample limitations prevented analyses of patient blood samples from being reproduced.

The chain employs TRBV6-1 and TRBJ1-1; a confident D gene designation cannot be given. This receptor was obtained from a middle-aged man with glioma. Some clones in this sample may be carry-over from other donors' samples. Sequenced material: PBMCs, taken from a glioma patient treated with radiotherapy, temozolomide or both. The base sequence is TGTGCCAGCAGTGAAGTTTGGGCCAACACTGAAGCTTTCTTT. The resulting protein is CASSEVWANTEAFF.